The TCR beta chain under discussion was sequenced for a study of T-cell reconstitution after alpha-beta-depleted transplantation in children listed by TCRdb under 2016. Describing the broader study: Using TCR repertoire profiling, the study quantitatively followed how T-cell immune reconstitution unfolded in children after TCRalphabeta/CD19-depleted allogeneic hematopoietic cell transplantation. Broader findings and caveats from the paper: In some patients, high TCRbeta diversity at day 60 was attributed to recipient T cells and intrathymic progenitors that had survived conditioning. Hyperexpanded clone frequencies declined over subsequent months; after one year, T-cell counts and TCRbeta diversity were mostly attributed to newly produced T cells. Apparently early alphabetaT-cell count recovery about two months after transplant reportedly relied on only several hundred rapidly expanded clones derived from non-depleted graft cells.

Library creation used PCR. For sequencing, an Illumina HiSeq 2500 was employed. TCR libraries were prepared with molecular barcoding, using unique molecular identifiers to normalize TCRbeta repertoire quantification. The public reads were reanalyzed by TCRdb: fastp trimming at Q25, MiXCR alignment, in-frame beta chains only. For every CDR3 protein sequence, its rows merge into one entry that carries the most common genes and DNA. This sample has 25,000 to 30,000 distinct CDR3 sequences in its table, and 5.5% to 7.5% of those were observed once. The leading ten clones occupy roughly 7% of the sample. The label giving this sample's treatment or condition can be read as: allogeneic hematopoietic cell transplantation with graft depleted of TCRalphabeta T cells and CD19 B cells. Transplant recipients were children who received TCRalphabeta/CD19-depleted allogeneic hematopoietic cell grafts. This clonotype was found many times. Its cognate antigen has yet to be identified. No much larger clonotype is one base removed from it; base qualities were not supplied.

CDR3 length: 15 amino acids, cysteine to phenylalanine. Solely the CDR3 DNA is kept, with 45 bases framed from the first base. Taken from the germline V gene, the CDR1 and CDR2 loops are SNHLY and FYNNEI. V and J are truncated by 3 bases and 6 bases respectively, leaving an intervening sequence of 15 bases. The clonotype comes from a male patient younger than 18 who had a stem cell transplant for acute myeloid leukemia, so the T cells may come from the graft donor. The chain is assembled from TRBV2 and TRBJ2-1; TRBD2 is a weak D gene call, 5 bases matching. The sample in question was PBMCs, mostly from graft donor cells, obtained 180 days after TCRalphabeta/CD19-depleted stem cell transplant. The CDR3 has the sequence CASSDLLPRGNEQFF. The nucleotides are TGTGCCAGCAGTGATCTTCTGCCTCGGGGCAATGAGCAGTTCTTC.